This TCR beta chain was identified during a study of blood T cell repertoires in COVID-19. The repertoire was sequenced with immunoSEQ multiplex PCR; TCRdb's copy has only in-frame clones and lacks some. The table includes 200,000 to 300,000 clones, 80% to 90% detected once. Germline V gene sequence: CDR1 MDHEN, CDR2 SYDVKM. This CDR3 is 15 amino acids long. V was pared by 6 bases and J by 4 bases, with 9 bases of the junction left unmatched. Sequencing was carried out using peripheral blood. The receptor's source is a man in his 60s with acute or convalescent COVID-19. The chain joins TRBV28 to TRBJ2-3, with 8 bases aligning to TRBD2. CDR3 DNA: TGTGCCAGCAGCATCATGACAGCGGGAGCAGATACGCAGTATTTT. Encoded protein: CASSIMTAGADTQYF.